The 5 T cell receptor beta chains in this list originate from one sample, sequenced in a study of T cell responses to AZD1222 COVID-19 vaccine. Using immunoSEQ multiplex PCR, the repertoire was profiled, and TCRdb retains in-frame clones only, with some absent. The sample contains some 170,000 clones, roughly nine tenths of which appear only once. This specimen consisted of peripheral blood, obtained on day 0 of AZD1222 vaccination. These receptors were obtained from an adult in good health.

This clone was seen only once. The chain combines TRBV5-1 with TRBJ1-1; D is uncertain. The germline gives CDR1 SGHRS, CDR2 YFSETQ. CDR3 size: 15 residues. The V end was cut by 4 bases, the J end by 1 base, with 14 bases between. The CDR3 region is CASSPTLGRNTEAFF. The DNA of the CDR3 is TGCGCCAGCAGCCCAACCCTCGGGAGGAACACTGAAGCTTTCTTT.

The rearrangement links TRBV18 to TRBJ1-6, with TRBD1 as a possible D gene (6 bases). Trimming removed 5 bases at V and 6 bases at J, with 20 bases between. Germline CDR1 reads KGHSH; CDR2 reads LQKENI. The CDR3 covers 17 residues. The chain's CDR3 is CASSAKGGQIPNSPLHF. CDR3 nucleotide sequence: TGTGCCAGCTCAGCAAAAGGCGGACAGATTCCTAATTCACCCCTCCACTTT.

The V gene is TRBV12-3 or TRBV12-4, the J gene TRBJ1-5; D is ambiguous. This CDR3 region has 12 residues. Trimming left V 6 bases short and J 7 bases short, with 10 bases between. The CDR3 loop reads CASSTYSQPQHF. The CDR3 DNA reads as TGTGCCAGCAGCACTTACTCCCAGCCCCAGCATTTT.

The V call is TRBV27, the J call TRBJ2-1; D unresolved. CDR1 is MNHEY and CDR2 is SMNVEV in the germline V gene (reference sequence). This CDR3 region has 11 residues. Between the trimmed V and J ends, which lost 7 bases and 9 bases, there was a span of 10 bases. CDR3 protein: CASKSMGEQFF. The CDR3, as DNA: TGTGCCAGCAAGTCTATGGGTGAGCAGTTCTTC.

V and J are TRBV19 and TRBJ2-3; D perhaps matches TRBD2 (7 bases). CDR3 size: 16 residues. Germline CDR1 and CDR2: LNHDA and SQIVND (reference sequence). V was cut by 7 bases and J by 1 base, with 18 bases left in between. In nucleotides, the CDR3 is TGTGCCAGTACCCCTTTCCGCGGGGGCCGCACAGATACGCAGTATTTT. Protein: CASTPFRGGRTDTQYF. Full variable domain (remainder filled in from reference TRBV19 and TRBJ2-3): DGGITQSPKYLFRKEGQNVTLSCEQNLNHDAMYWYRQDPGQGLRLIYYSQIVNDFQKGDIAEGYSVSREKKESFPLTVTSAQKNPTAFYLCASTPFRGGRTDTQYFGPGTRLTVL.